This T cell receptor beta chain was identified during a study of PD-1 blockade in classical Hodgkin lymphoma (dated by TCRdb to 2018 to 2020). Broadly, across the study: Nivolumab dosing was 3 mg/kg intravenously every 2 weeks, continuing until either disease progression or unacceptable toxicity. The study used TCR beta sequencing and CyTOF to define a peripheral blood immune signature of response to PD-1 blockade in classical Hodgkin lymphoma. On the study overall, not on this receptor specifically: CD4+ but not CD8+ TCR diversity rose significantly by C4D1 (p=0.0027 vs p=0.16), most apparent in complete responders (p=0.02). Baseline diversity similar to that of newly diagnosed patients was observed in trial patients achieving complete response, whereas significantly lower diversity was observed in partial responders and progressors. The study was limited to a single clinical trial cohort, and causes of repertoire differences, possibly disease activity or prior therapy, remained undefined. Newly diagnosed patients were reported to have lower baseline TCR diversity than healthy donors, and relapsed/refractory patients were reported to have lower baseline TCR diversity still. Lower diversity was seen in patients whose nivolumab began less than 1 year after ASCT, and these patients were left out of later analyses so that immune reconstitution would not confound the results.

The CDR3 contains 14 residues, cysteine and phenylalanine counted. Only the CDR3 DNA stays, 42 bases, in frame from base 1. Cut back by 6 bases and 8 bases, the V and J ends lie 19 bases apart. The germline V gene (reference sequence) gives CDR1 as WNHNN and CDR2 as SYGVQD. The Qiagen DNeasy kit was used to extract genomic DNA both from unsorted PBMCs and from the negatively selected CD4+ and CD8+ fractions. TCR beta CDR3 regions were amplified by immunoSEQ multiplex PCR using primers annealing to V and J segments. A synthetic immune receptor repertoire was used to minimize amplification bias, and any remaining bias was removed computationally after sequencing. Per the authors' processing: Custom Python scripts were used to quantify repertoire diversity as the Shannon entropy index. The unsorted, CD4+ and CD8+ repertoires were each analyzed separately, with the exception of combined analyses, where CD4+ and CD8+ sequences were merged in silico. Clonal expansion was defined as at least a 2-fold frequency increase after treatment relative to C1D1, with a pseudocount of 0.5 for undetected baseline clones. Clones with 0 or 1 copy at C1D1 were defined as singleton clones, while clones with 2 or more copies were defined as non-singleton clones. Clones expanded in unsorted samples were assigned a CD4+, CD8+ or unknown annotation through matching of protein sequences in sorted samples from the same patient. Wilcoxon tests were applied to paired samples to test diversity changes from C1D1 to C4D1. Not all clones reach the TCRdb copy of this immuneACCESS table, which keeps in-frame sequences only. Checked studies attribute under half of the gap to unresolved V genes and leave the rest unexplained. That table furnishes V, J and clone size, whereas the DNA furnished D and trimming. The sample records 10,000 to 15,000 clones, under 85% of which are singletons. The top ten clonotypes cover less than 25% of the sample.

As for this clone: Its antigen is unknown. Qualities for individual bases were not recorded, and no much larger clone is one base off.

In light of the paper, this sample's time point label describes: cycle 1 day 1 (C1D1), immediately before nivolumab initiation. All trial patients had relapsed after autologous stem cell transplantation, with cohorts A, B and C differing in prior brentuximab vedotin exposure. A Miltenyi CD8+ T cell isolation kit was used for magnetic negative selection to purify CD8+ T cells from thawed PBMCs. The trial cohort was composed of approximately 60 patients with relapsed/refractory classical Hodgkin lymphoma, for whom complete response, partial response or progressive disease was recorded as best overall response. Trial patients were treated with single-agent nivolumab in the multi-cohort phase II CheckMate 205 trial. An independent review committee assessed best overall response by applying the 2007 International Working Group response criteria. Trial PBMCs were collected just before the start of nivolumab (C1D1) and during therapy at cycle 2 day 1 and cycle 4 day 1. Peripheral blood was collected in 8 mL Vacutainer Cell Preparation Tubes, from which PBMCs were isolated by centrifugation and then cryopreserved. Purified CD4+ and CD8+ fractions were prepared only for cases where an additional PBMC sample was available. Magnetically labelled cells were removed on LS columns in a quadroMACS separator, and the flow-through was collected as the purified fraction.

Specimen: CD8+ T cells from blood, collected at baseline. The source of this sequence is a human donor with classical Hodgkin lymphoma. The sequence joins TRBV10-1 to TRBJ1-1; no D gene call is confident. CDR3 region: CASSLPSPYPEAFF. The bases are TGCGCCAGCAGCCTCCCTTCCCCGTACCCAGAAGCTTTCTTT.